One and the same sample provided the 5 T cell receptor beta chains below, sequenced in a study of cytomegalovirus exposure and HLA in healthy donors. It was with 60 Vbeta and 13 Jbeta primers that the PCR ran. Repertoires were generated with immunoSEQ multiplex PCR, while TCRdb's copy carries only in-frame clones and drops some. The data contain about 100,000 clones, around 72% of them singletons. Material: PBMCs. These receptor sequences come from a woman aged 40 to 49 in good health and CMV-seropositive.

The V call is TRBV5-5, the J call TRBJ2-7, with 10 bases lining up with TRBD2. Germline values: CDR1 SGHKS, CDR2 YYEKEE (reference sequence). The CDR3 loop spans 15 amino acids. V lost 5 bases to trimming and J lost 4 bases; unmatched junction nucleotides: 9. This chain's CDR3 is CASSPGLAELYEQYF. CDR3 sequence (DNA): TGTGCCAGCAGTCCCGGACTAGCGGAGCTATACGAGCAGTACTTC.

This CDR3 is CSGEASYEQYF. The CDR3 DNA sequence: TGCAGCGGCGAGGCGTCCTACGAGCAGTACTTC. The gene calls are TRBV29-1 and TRBJ2-7; unclear D gene. Germline V lookup: CDR1 SQVTM, CDR2 ANQGSEA. This CDR3 has 11 residues. Trimming cost V 7 bases and J 1 base, with 8 bases left between them.

This clone was seen more than once but under ten times. V gene TRBV10-3 combines with J gene TRBJ1-1, with D possibly being TRBD1 (6 bases). The germline V gene has CDR1 ENHRY and CDR2 SYGVKD. Trimming took 10 bases from V and 1 from J, leaving 16 bases between them. CDR3 length: 14 residues. The DNA of the CDR3 is TGTGCCAGCATGACCAGACAGGAGAACACTGAAGCTTTCTTT. This gives the protein CASMTRQENTEAFF.

The chain uses TRBV5-1 and TRBJ2-1; D is perhaps TRBD1 (5 bases). There are 16 residues in the CDR3. The germline V and J ends were trimmed by 4 bases and 1 base, with 15 bases remaining between them. Germline loops: CDR1 SGHRS, CDR2 YFSETQ. The CDR3 region has the DNA TGCGCCAGCAGCAGAGACAGTAGCTCTTCCTACAATGAGCAGTTCTTC. It yields the protein CASSRDSSSSYNEQFF.

The V and J genes are TRBV28 and TRBJ2-5, with TRBD1 as a possible D gene (6 bases). Germline V lookup: CDR1 MDHEN, CDR2 SYDVKM. Trimming left V 5 bases short and J 0 bases short, with 10 bases between. The CDR3 runs 14 residues. CDR3 in amino acids: CASSNQGYQETQYF. DNA for the CDR3: TGTGCCAGCAGTAATCAGGGGTACCAAGAGACCCAGTACTTC.